Following are 25 T cell receptor beta chains from one sample sequenced in a study of T cells in Graves' hyperthyroidism and ophthalmopathy. There were TCR beta CDR3 regions amplified from RNA transcripts. Using the HTBI primer set, a first-round RT-PCR was run on the TCR CDR3. TCRdb reprocessed the multiplex PCR reads with MiXCR, giving one entry per CDR3 protein. The sample carries under 350,000 distinct CDR3 sequences, 21% recorded once. The material sequenced was blood. The receptors come from a woman in her fifties or sixties with Graves' hyperthyroidism.

In the case of this clonotype: The germline gene is not matched at one end of the junction; a read error may be the cause. The rearrangement links TRBV3-1 to TRBJ1-5, with D perhaps TRBD1 (6 bases). The CDR3 covers 15 residues. Germline V gives CDR1 LGHDT, CDR2 YNNKEL (reference sequence). Written as DNA, the CDR3 is TGTGCCAACAGCCAGGATGGACAGCCCCATCGGCCCCAGCATTTT. Amino acids: CANSQDGQPHRPQHF.

The table lists this clonotype with many counts. The chain combines TRBV12-3 or TRBV12-4 with TRBJ2-7; D possibly matches TRBD1 or TRBD2 (6 bases each). With 7 bases removed from V and 5 bases from J, the gap between germline ends came to 21 bases. CDR3 size: 15 residues. The CDR3 nucleotides read TGTGCCAGCAACCAACAGGGTGGGACTGCCGACGAGCAGTACTTC. It yields the protein CASNQQGGTADEQYF.

In its sample, this clonotype was seen many times. V and J are TRBV11-1 and TRBJ2-3; 7 bases fit TRBD2. Germline CDR1 reads SGHAT; CDR2 reads FQDESV (reference sequence). The CDR3 is 14 amino acids. With 5 bases clipped from V and 5 bases from J, the junction kept 7 bases outside the gene matches. This CDR3 reads CASSTTSARDTQYF. The CDR3 nucleotides are TGTGCCAGCAGCACTACTAGCGCAAGAGATACGCAGTATTTT. Complete variable domain (other parts from reference TRBV11-1 and TRBJ2-3): EAEVAQSPRYKITEKSQAVAFWCDPISGHATLYWYRQILGQGPELLVQFQDESVVDDSQLPKDRFSAERLKGVDSTLKIQPAELGDSAMYLCASSTTSARDTQYFGPGTRLTVL.

This chain links TRBV24-1 with TRBJ2-5, with D tentatively TRBD2 (7 bases). CDR1 KGHDR and CDR2 SFDVKD come from the germline V gene. The CDR3 consists of 17 residues. V dropped 0 bases and J dropped 1 base, with 14 bases sitting between them. CDR3 residues: CATSDLGGGQSQETQYF. DNA for the CDR3: TGTGCCACCAGTGATTTGGGGGGGGGGCAGTCCCAAGAGACCCAGTACTTC.

The chain couples TRBV27 to TRBJ1-5; D perhaps matches TRBD1 (5 bases). Per germline, CDR1 MNHEY and CDR2 SMNVEV (reference sequence). The length of the CDR3 is 16 residues. The V end lost 5 bases, the J end lost 6 bases, and 20 bases lay between the germline ends. The CDR3 loop is CASSPTGLPSGQPQHF. The CDR3 coding sequence is TGTGCCAGCAGTCCCACGGGACTCCCAAGCGGTCAGCCCCAGCATTTT.

This clonotype occurred many times. The chain links TRBV11-3 to TRBJ2-1; 7 bases are shared with TRBD2. Per the germline V gene, CDR1 is SGHNT and CDR2 is YENEEA. The V gene end was trimmed by 2 bases and the J gene end by 6 bases; junction bases not matched to a gene: 10. This CDR3 region has 16 residues. The CDR3 loop is CASSLLGGSTGNEQFF. Here the CDR3 DNA reads TGTGCCAGCAGCTTATTAGGCGGGAGTACAGGCAATGAGCAGTTCTTC.

The CDR3 DNA reads as TGTGCCAGCAGTCCCTCAAGACGTGTGGGTAACTATGGCTACACCTTC. Its translation is CASSPSRRVGNYGYTF. The V and J genes are TRBV28 and TRBJ1-2; no firm D call. Trimming removed 5 bases from V and 1 base from J, with 17 bases in between. The CDR3 runs to 16 residues. Germline-derived CDR1 and CDR2 are MDHEN and SYDVKM.

This clonotype has a handful of counts. The chain uses TRBV7-9 and TRBJ1-5; D is ambiguous. This CDR3 has 14 amino acids. V was clipped by 6 bases and J by 0 bases, with 9 bases between them. Germline V gene sequence: CDR1 SEHNR, CDR2 FQNEAQ (reference sequence). The CDR3 region is CASSVDGSNQPQHF. CDR3 nucleotide sequence: TGTGCCAGCAGTGTAGACGGTAGCAATCAGCCCCAGCATTTT.

This clonotype has at least ten counts. V gene TRBV2 combines with J gene TRBJ1-1; no definite D call. Germline CDR1 and CDR2: SNHLY and FYNNEI. CDR3 size: 13 residues. CDR3 coding DNA: TGTGCTTCAAATTTAGCCGGGAACACTGAAGCTTTCTTT. This codes for CASNLAGNTEAFF.

This clonotype was observed many times. The V and J genes are TRBV20-1 and TRBJ2-1, with 8 nucleotides matching TRBD1. The CDR3 totals 15 residues. Germline lookup yields CDR1 DFQATT and CDR2 SNEGSKA (reference sequence). With 7 bases clipped from V and 9 bases from J, the junction kept 17 bases outside the gene matches. CDR3 loop: CSVTLRDRPVGEQFF. The CDR3 coding sequence is TGCAGTGTAACCCTCCGGGACAGGCCTGTAGGTGAGCAGTTCTTC.

V is TRBV7-8 and J is TRBJ1-5, with 9 bases lining up with TRBD1. The CDR3 runs to 16 residues. J was trimmed by 4 bases and V by 0 bases; bases with no gene match: 4. In germline, CDR1 is SGHVS, CDR2 FQNEAQ. In nucleotides, the CDR3 is TGTGCCAGCAGCTTAGCCCCCGGACAGGGGAATCAGCCCCAGCATTTT. Protein: CASSLAPGQGNQPQHF.

The sample holds many counts of this clonotype. The V and J genes are TRBV20-1 and TRBJ2-1; TRBD2 agrees at 8 bases. J gave up 3 bases and V 6 bases, and 7 bases lay outside the gene matches. CDR1 is DFQATT, CDR2 SNEGSKA, per germline (reference sequence). The CDR3 is 14 residues long. CDR3 DNA: TGCAGTGCCATTAGCGGGAAGGACTACAATGAGCAGTTCTTC. Residues: CSAISGKDYNEQFF.

This clonotype appeared many times. The chain combines TRBV28 with TRBJ2-7; D might be TRBD1 or TRBD2, each matching 5 bases. Germline CDR1 and CDR2: MDHEN and SYDVKM. The CDR3 sequence is 16 residues long. Trimming removed 5 bases from V and 3 bases from J, with 20 bases in between. CDR3 sequence: CASSTLPEGFVYEQYF. In nucleotides, the CDR3 is TGTGCCAGCAGTACCCTACCCGAGGGGTTCGTCTACGAGCAGTACTTC. Based on the CDR3 plus reference TRBV28 and TRBJ2-7, the full variable domain is DVKVTQSSRYLVKRTGEKVFLECVQDMDHENMFWYRQDPGLGLRLIYFSYDVKMKEKGDIPEGYSVSREKKERFSLILESASTNQTSMYLCASSTLPEGFVYEQYFGPGTRLTVT.

This clonotype occurred many times. The chain combines TRBV27 with TRBJ2-1, with 8 bases identical to TRBD2. The CDR3 totals 17 residues. V lost 2 bases and J lost 8; bases outside the gene matches: 14. Germline assignment: CDR1 MNHEY and CDR2 SMNVEV (reference sequence). The DNA of the CDR3 is TGTGCCAGCAGTTTAAGGGCCGAGGGACTAGGTCGCGATGAGCAGTTCTTC. Translation: CASSLRAEGLGRDEQFF.

This clonotype was seen a handful of times. The gene calls are TRBV9 and TRBJ2-6; unclear D gene. V was trimmed by 5 bases and J by 1 base, leaving 16 bases between them. Germline V gene sequence: CDR1 SGDLS, CDR2 YYNGEE. This CDR3 region has 17 residues. CDR3 nucleotides: TGTGCCAGCAGTTCCACACTGCTAAGGTCTGGGGCCAACGTCCTGACTTTC. Amino acid sequence: CASSSTLLRSGANVLTF.

The CDR3 region has the DNA TGTGCCAGCAGTTCGCTAGGGACTAGCGCGAGCTCCTACGAGCAGTACTTC. Translated, it gives CASSSLGTSASSYEQYF. The rearrangement uses TRBV28 and TRBJ2-7; 10 bases align to TRBD2. Germline lookup yields CDR1 MDHEN and CDR2 SYDVKM. Germline trimming cut 4 bases from V and 0 bases from J; bases unmatched to any gene: 9. This CDR3 region has 17 residues.

This clonotype was observed many times. The chain is built from TRBV12-3 or TRBV12-4 and TRBJ2-5; the D gene is possibly TRBD2 (7 bases). Trimming stripped 1 base from V and 1 base from J, with 10 bases between. The CDR3 totals 15 residues. The CDR3 bases are TGTGCCAGCAGTTTAGGGCGGGGGCTCCAAGAGACCCAGTACTTC. Amino acid sequence: CASSLGRGLQETQYF.

This clonotype was seen ten or more times. The V gene is TRBV19, the J gene TRBJ2-1; perhaps TRBD2 as D (6 bases). The germline V gene has CDR1 LNHDA and CDR2 SQIVND (reference sequence). V lost 1 base, J lost 3 bases, and 13 bases lay in between. The CDR3 runs to 16 residues. The CDR3 DNA is TGTGCCAGTAGTATAGGAGGCGGGACCATCTACAATGAGCAGTTCTTC. It is translated as CASSIGGGTIYNEQFF.

The V and J genes are TRBV7-2 and TRBJ1-5; D perhaps matches TRBD1 (6 bases). With 1 base removed from V and 2 bases from J, the gap between germline ends came to 24 bases. Germline V gene lookup returns CDR1 SGHTA and CDR2 FQGNSA. The CDR3 sequence is 20 residues long. This CDR3 reads CASSLVGKGGGRLGNQPQHF. CDR3 nucleotides: TGTGCCAGCAGCTTAGTTGGTAAGGGTGGGGGGCGATTAGGCAATCAGCCCCAGCATTTT.

This clonotype was counted ten times or more. The rearrangement uses TRBV5-1 and TRBJ2-1; 14 positions agree with TRBD2. The CDR3 extends over 20 amino acids. In germline, CDR1 is SGHRS, CDR2 YFSETQ. Losses at the gene ends were 4 bases for V and 0 bases for J; bases not matched to a gene: 12. The chain's CDR3 is CASSPYATGTSGSSYNEQFF. The CDR3 DNA sequence: TGCGCCAGCAGCCCGTACGCTACCGGGACTAGCGGGAGCTCCTACAATGAGCAGTTCTTC.

This chain connects TRBV29-1 to TRBJ1-4; 8 bases agree with TRBD1. Unmatched junction bases numbered 4, after V lost 5 bases and J lost 8 bases. The CDR3 contains 12 residues. The germline CDR1 and CDR2 sequences are SQVTM and ANQGSEA. Written as DNA, the CDR3 is TGCAGCGTTCGTTACAGGGGGGAAAAACTGTTTTTT. Its translation: CSVRYRGEKLFF.

The V gene is TRBV20-1, the J gene TRBJ2-2; 11 bases are shared with TRBD2. The germline V gene encodes CDR1 DFQATT and CDR2 SNEGSKA (reference sequence). The CDR3 has 16 residues. The V and J ends lost 1 base and 1 base, in that order; junction bases with no gene match: 2. The CDR3 protein is CSARGTSGGNTGELFF. CDR3 sequence (DNA): TGCAGTGCTAGAGGAACTAGCGGGGGGAACACCGGGGAGCTGTTTTTT.

This clonotype was recorded at least ten times. CDR3 in amino acids: CASSLGTSLNTGELFF. In DNA, the CDR3 is TGTGCCAGCAGCTTAGGGACTAGCTTGAACACCGGGGAGCTGTTTTTT. The V call is TRBV13, the J call TRBJ2-2, with 7 bases aligning to TRBD2. The trim removed 0 bases at V and 1 base at J, leaving 2 bases unmatched. Germline lookup yields CDR1 PRHDT and CDR2 FYEKMQ (reference sequence). This CDR3 is 16 amino acids long.

In its sample, this clonotype was seen many times. V is TRBV5-1 and J is TRBJ1-1, with D possibly matching TRBD1 (5 bases). CDR1 SGHRS and CDR2 YFSETQ come from the germline V gene. V was pared by 4 bases and J by 5 bases, with 15 bases between. The CDR3 is 14 amino acids. The DNA for the CDR3 is TGCGCCAGCAGCCCCGGGACGATAGGGACTGAAGCTTTCTTT. It yields the protein CASSPGTIGTEAFF.

This clonotype has ten or more counts. The gene calls are TRBV15 and TRBJ1-3, with unresolved D. CDR3 size: 16 residues. The V end was cut by 0 bases, the J end by 0 bases, with 9 bases between. Germline assignment: CDR1 LNHNV and CDR2 YYDKDF (reference sequence). The CDR3 is CATSRDRTASGNTIYF. CDR3 bases: TGTGCCACCAGCAGAGATCGAACAGCCTCTGGAAACACCATATATTTT. The full variable domain, its missing parts supplied by reference TRBV15 and TRBJ1-3, is DAMVIQNPRYQVTQFGKPVTLSCSQTLNHNVMYWYQQKSSQAPKLLFHYYDKDFNNEADTPDNFQSRRPNTSFCFLDIRSPGLGDTAMYLCATSRDRTASGNTIYFGEGSWLTVV.